The 30 T cell receptor beta chains below come from one sample, sequenced in a study of blood T cell repertoires in COVID-19. Here immunoSEQ multiplex PCR was the method, and the copy in TCRdb shows in-frame clones only, minus some. The sample has around 190,000 clones; 86% are singletons. The sequencing input was peripheral blood. These TCRs come from a man aged 70 or older with active or convalescent COVID-19.

This clone appeared a single time. This sequence joins TRBV3-1 (or the pseudogene TRBV3-2) and TRBJ2-7; tentatively, D is TRBD2 (6 bases). This CDR3 region has 16 residues. Germline V lookup: CDR1 LGHDT, CDR2 YNNKEL (reference sequence). Trimming removed 4 bases from V and 0 bases from J, with 16 bases in between. The CDR3 DNA reads as TGTGCCAGCAGCCGACATACGCCCGGGAGCTCCTACGAGCAGTACTTC. Protein: CASSRHTPGSSYEQYF.

The V and J genes are TRBV6-4 and TRBJ2-1; the match to TRBD1 covers 9 bases. CDR1 and CDR2 from the germline V gene are MRHNA and SNTAGT. V shed 3 bases, J shed 6 bases, and the junction held 6 bases outside the gene matches. The length of the CDR3 is 15 residues. CDR3 DNA sequence: TGTGCCAGCAGTGAGATACAGGGGGCACCCAATGAGCAGTTCTTC. Translating it yields CASSEIQGAPNEQFF.

This chain uses TRBV7-9 with TRBJ2-7; 8 bases map to TRBD2. CDR3 size: 16 residues. After removal of 7 bases from V and 2 bases from J, the junction contained 13 bases not matched to a gene. CDR1 and CDR2 (germline): SEHNR, FQNEAQ (reference sequence). The CDR3 bases are TGTGCCAGCACCCCGGGGCAAACTAGCGGACCCTACGAGCAGTACTTC. This sequence encodes CASTPGQTSGPYEQYF.

The chain is built from TRBV25-1 and TRBJ1-2; D is possibly TRBD1 (5 bases). Germline V CDR1 and CDR2: MGHDK, SYGVNS. Trimming left V 6 bases short and J 0 bases short, with 11 bases between. This CDR3 is 14 amino acids long. CDR3 sequence: CASRKDSSNYGYTF. The CDR3 bases are TGTGCCAGCAGAAAAGACAGTTCTAACTATGGCTACACCTTC.

This clone was counted a few times. V is TRBV7-9 and J is TRBJ1-3, with unresolved D. There are 15 residues in the CDR3. V was shortened by 0 bases and J by 4 bases, with 10 bases between the two germline ends. CDR1 and CDR2 from the germline V gene are SEHNR and FQNEAQ (reference sequence). Here the CDR3 reads CASSLARQRGNTIYF. The CDR3 DNA sequence: TGTGCCAGCAGCTTAGCTAGGCAGCGAGGAAACACCATATATTTT.

V usage is TRBV2 and J usage is TRBJ1-6; 7 nucleotides line up with TRBD1. V shed 9 bases, J shed 3 bases, and the junction held 14 bases outside the gene matches. Germline CDR1 is SNHLY and CDR2 is FYNNEI. This CDR3 contains 17 residues. The CDR3 protein is CASRNAGGTFYNSPLHF. CDR3 in DNA: TGTGCCAGTAGAAACGCAGGGGGGACATTCTATAATTCACCCCTCCACTTT.

The rearrangement links TRBV6-6 to TRBJ2-1, with unresolved D. The CDR3 totals 15 residues. Germline values: CDR1 MNHNY, CDR2 SVGAGI (reference sequence). Deletions cut 6 bases from V and 4 bases from J, with 16 bases between. CDR3: CASSTLARAYNEQFF. CDR3 sequence (DNA): TGTGCCAGCAGCACCCTCGCCCGAGCGTACAATGAGCAGTTCTTC.

J is TRBJ1-4 and V is TRBV28, with a possible D match to TRBD1 (5 bases). The CDR3 length is 18 residues. V shed 2 bases and J shed 0 bases, with 16 bases lying between them. Germline CDR1 MDHEN, CDR2 SYDVKM. As DNA, the CDR3 is TGTGCCAGCAGTTTAGGTCAGGGCCGAGGCTCAACTAATGAAAAACTGTTTTTT. Translation gives CASSLGQGRGSTNEKLFF.

In this sample, this clone turned up a few times. The V gene is TRBV28, the J gene TRBJ1-1; D not resolved. CDR1 is MDHEN, CDR2 SYDVKM, per germline. The length of the CDR3 is 12 residues. With 2 bases removed from V and 11 bases from J, the gap between germline ends came to 12 bases. CDR3 amino acids: CASSLDVRGAFF. As DNA, the CDR3 is TGTGCCAGCAGTTTAGACGTGAGAGGGGCTTTCTTT.

This rearrangement joins TRBV27 to TRBJ1-3; D gene uncertain. The CDR3 length is 14 residues. Trimming took 6 bases from V and 4 from J, leaving 13 bases between them. The germline CDR1 and CDR2 sequences are MNHEY and SMNVEV (reference sequence). The CDR3 region has the DNA TGTGCCAGCAGCTCGAGGGCCGTAGGAAACACCATATATTTT. Amino acid sequence: CASSSRAVGNTIYF.

J is TRBJ2-3 and V is TRBV27, with TRBD1 as a possible D gene (5 bases). Germline V lookup: CDR1 MNHEY, CDR2 SMNVEV (reference sequence). The CDR3 consists of 13 residues. The V end lost 5 bases, the J end lost 8 bases, and 14 bases lay between the germline ends. Here the CDR3 DNA reads TGTGCCAGCAGTACACAGGCGTGGGGTACGCAGTATTTT. Amino acids: CASSTQAWGTQYF.

V usage is TRBV27 and J usage is TRBJ1-1; possible D gene TRBD1, 6 bases. The V gene lost 2 bases and the J gene lost 7 bases, with 14 bases spanning the gap. The CDR3 is made up of 14 amino acids. Per germline, CDR1 MNHEY and CDR2 SMNVEV (reference sequence). CDR3 nucleotides: TGTGCCAGCAGTTTAGGGCAGGGGTCGATTGAAGCTTTCTTT. Protein sequence: CASSLGQGSIEAFF.

This chain links TRBV6-5 with TRBJ1-5; D gene uncertain. The CDR3 covers 15 residues. The V and J ends lost 6 bases and 3 bases respectively, with 15 bases between them. Germline V lookup: CDR1 MNHEY, CDR2 SVGAGI. As DNA, the CDR3 is TGTGCCAGCAGAGGCTACAGCGGCCCCAATCAGCCCCAGCATTTT. Translation: CASRGYSGPNQPQHF.

The chain has TRBV6-2 or TRBV6-3 and TRBJ1-5, with 10 bases aligning to TRBD1. Trimming took 5 bases from V and 0 from J; bases not matched to a gene: 10. The CDR3 covers 18 residues. Per germline, CDR1 MNHEY and CDR2 SVGEGT. The CDR3 DNA reads as TGTGCCAGCAGTCGCAGGGACAGGGGCTGGTATAGCAATCAGCCCCAGCATTTT. It is translated as CASSRRDRGWYSNQPQHF.

The J gene is TRBJ2-7, the V gene TRBV5-6; 10 nucleotides align to TRBD1. Germline loops: CDR1 SGHDT, CDR2 YYEEEE. There are 14 residues in the CDR3. The V segment lost 4 bases and the J segment 7 bases; nucleotides outside the gene matches: 8. CDR3 amino acids: CASSPRDRGEEQYF. Here the CDR3 DNA reads TGTGCCAGCAGCCCGCGGGACAGGGGAGAGGAGCAGTACTTC.

Only one count was recorded for this clone. The V and J genes are TRBV4-3 and TRBJ2-2; D unresolved. The CDR3 has 12 amino acids. Deletions cut 4 bases from V and 6 bases from J, with 6 bases between. Germline V CDR1 and CDR2: LGHNA, YSLEER. This CDR3 reads CASSLLPGELFF. In nucleotides, the CDR3 is TGCGCCAGCAGCCTCCTACCCGGGGAGCTGTTTTTT.

This clone was seen ten or more times. V gene TRBV19 combines with J gene TRBJ1-2; possibly TRBD1 for D (6 bases). With 9 bases removed from V and 2 bases from J, the gap between germline ends came to 31 bases. The germline V gene has CDR1 LNHDA and CDR2 SQIVND (reference sequence). This CDR3 comprises 19 residues. CDR3 amino acids: CASERTPGHTLERNYGYTF. Written as DNA, the CDR3 is TGTGCCAGCGAGCGGACCCCGGGACACACTTTGGAGAGGAACTATGGCTACACCTTC.

J is TRBJ1-1 and V is TRBV6-1; D not resolved. The CDR3 extends over 14 amino acids. Trimming stripped 2 bases from V and 4 bases from J, with 11 bases between. Germline V gives CDR1 MNHNS, CDR2 SASEGT. CDR3 protein: CASSEQQALTEAFF. The DNA for the CDR3 is TGTGCCAGCAGTGAACAGCAGGCTCTCACTGAAGCTTTCTTT.

The J gene is TRBJ2-7, the V gene TRBV18; D may be TRBD2 (5 bases). V lost 3 bases, J lost 8 bases, and 11 bases lay in between. The CDR3 sequence is 12 residues long. Per germline, CDR1 KGHSH and CDR2 LQKENI. The CDR3 spells CASSPGSGKQYF. In DNA, the CDR3 is TGTGCCAGCTCACCTGGGTCGGGGAAGCAGTACTTC.

The gene calls are TRBV5-1 and TRBJ2-4, with 8 nucleotides matching TRBD1. The CDR3 spans 15 residues. Germline V gene data show CDR1 as SGHRS and CDR2 as YFSETQ. The V gene end was trimmed by 4 bases and the J gene end by 8 bases; junction bases not matched to a gene: 11. In DNA, the CDR3 is TGCGCCAGCAGCGACCCCGGGACAGGCGAGGACATTCAGTACTTC. Protein sequence: CASSDPGTGEDIQYF.

V usage is TRBV19 and J usage is TRBJ1-2; D ambiguous. Trimming removed 5 bases at V and 0 bases at J, with 22 bases between. The CDR3 sequence is 18 residues long. The germline V gene has CDR1 LNHDA and CDR2 SQIVND (reference sequence). CDR3 sequence reads: CASSFPGASSRANYGYTF. CDR3 DNA sequence: TGTGCCAGTAGTTTCCCTGGAGCTAGTTCTCGAGCTAACTATGGCTACACCTTC.

The V and J genes are TRBV7-2 and TRBJ1-1, with a possible D match to TRBD1 (6 bases). Looked up from germline, CDR1 is SGHTA and CDR2 is FQGNSA. CDR3 length equals 15 residues. Trimming cost V 6 bases and J 0 bases, with 14 bases left between them. In DNA form, the CDR3 reads TGTGCCAGCAGAGAACACGGACAGATGAACACTGAAGCTTTCTTT. This codes for CASREHGQMNTEAFF. Filled out from reference TRBV7-2 and TRBJ1-1, the complete variable domain reads GAGVSQSPSNKVTEKGKDVELRCDPISGHTALYWYRQSLGQGLEFLIYFQGNSAPDKSGLPSDRFSAERTGGSVSTLTIQRTQQEDSAVYLCASREHGQMNTEAFFGQGTRLTVV.

The chain carries TRBV6-5 and TRBJ2-7; TRBD1 agrees at 7 bases. This CDR3 has 14 residues. The germline V gene has CDR1 MNHEY and CDR2 SVGAGI. V gave up 2 bases and J gave up 3 bases; unmatched junction bases: 4. The CDR3 DNA is TGTGCCAGCAGTTACAGGACAGGTATCTACGAGCAGTACTTC. Amino acids: CASSYRTGIYEQYF.

The J gene is TRBJ2-7, the V gene TRBV3-1 (or the pseudogene TRBV3-2), with D perhaps matching TRBD1 (6 bases). The CDR3 is 14 residues long. The germline V gene encodes CDR1 LGHDT and CDR2 YNNKEL (reference sequence). V gave up 3 bases and J gave up 4 bases, with 13 bases separating them. CDR3 bases: TGTGCCAGCAGCCACGGGACAAAACTTTACGAGCAGTACTTC. Amino acid sequence: CASSHGTKLYEQYF.

V is TRBV10-3 and J is TRBJ2-7; TRBD1 aligns across 7 bases. After removal of 2 bases from V and 6 bases from J, the junction contained 4 bases not matched to a gene. Germline-derived CDR1 and CDR2 are ENHRY and SYGVKD. The CDR3 is 13 amino acids. The CDR3 loop is CAISETGEGEQYF. Written as DNA, the CDR3 is TGTGCCATCAGTGAGACAGGGGAAGGCGAGCAGTACTTC.

The V call is TRBV7-2, the J call TRBJ1-1, with D maybe TRBD1 (6 bases). Trimming cost V 5 bases and J 0 bases, with 13 bases left between them. The CDR3 has 15 residues. Germline CDR1 SGHTA, CDR2 FQGNSA. The CDR3, as DNA: TGTGCCAGCAGCCTGTCAACAGGGATGAACACTGAAGCTTTCTTT. As protein: CASSLSTGMNTEAFF.

This chain uses TRBV5-4 with TRBJ1-2; no reliable D call. V dropped 4 bases and J dropped 3 bases, with 16 bases sitting between them. This CDR3 contains 15 residues. CDR1 is SGHNT and CDR2 is YYREEE in the germline V gene (reference sequence). The CDR3 reads CASSPRAGIDYGYTF. The CDR3 DNA sequence: TGTGCCAGCAGCCCAAGGGCGGGGATTGACTATGGCTACACCTTC.

This clone was seen a handful of times. The V gene is TRBV7-9, the J gene TRBJ2-7, with 7 bases lining up with TRBD1. Germline V lookup: CDR1 SEHNR, CDR2 FQNEAQ (reference sequence). The CDR3 is 15 residues long. The V gene end was trimmed by 2 bases and the J gene end by 6 bases; junction bases not matched to a gene: 10. The CDR3 bases are TGTGCCAGCAGCTTACCCGAGACAGGGAACGTCGAGCAGTACTTC. This codes for CASSLPETGNVEQYF.

The chain combines TRBV30 with TRBJ1-5, with D perhaps matching TRBD1 (6 bases). This CDR3 comprises 15 residues. Germline V gives CDR1 GTSNPN, CDR2 SVGIG (reference sequence). Trimming removed 4 bases from V and 0 bases from J, with 13 bases in between. CDR3 coding DNA: TGTGCCTGGAATCCCCGGGGGGCTAGCAATCAGCCCCAGCATTTT. Protein sequence: CAWNPRGASNQPQHF.

The V and J genes are TRBV6-5 and TRBJ2-1, with D tentatively TRBD1 (5 bases). V lost 0 bases to trimming and J lost 5 bases, with 11 bases between them. Germline V lookup: CDR1 MNHEY, CDR2 SVGAGI. The length of the CDR3 is 15 residues. DNA for the CDR3: TGTGCCAGCAGTTACTCAGGGGCTGATCACAATGAGCAGTTCTTC. It yields the protein CASSYSGADHNEQFF.